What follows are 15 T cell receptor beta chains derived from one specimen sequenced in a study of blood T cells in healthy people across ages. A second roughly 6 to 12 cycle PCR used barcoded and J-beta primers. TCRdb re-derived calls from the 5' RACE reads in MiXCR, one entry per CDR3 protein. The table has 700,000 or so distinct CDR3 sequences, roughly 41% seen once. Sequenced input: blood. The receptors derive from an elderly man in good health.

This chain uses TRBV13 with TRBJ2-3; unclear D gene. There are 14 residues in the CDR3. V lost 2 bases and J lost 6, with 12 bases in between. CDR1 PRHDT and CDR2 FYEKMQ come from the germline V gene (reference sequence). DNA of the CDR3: TGTGCCAGCAGCTTAACTTCGGAATCGGATACGCAGTATTTT. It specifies CASSLTSESDTQYF.

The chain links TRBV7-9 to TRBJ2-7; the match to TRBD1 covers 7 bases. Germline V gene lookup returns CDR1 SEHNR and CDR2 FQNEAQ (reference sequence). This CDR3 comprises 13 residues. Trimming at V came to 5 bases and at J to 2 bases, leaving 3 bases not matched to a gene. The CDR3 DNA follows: TGTGCCAGCAGCCGAGGGACAGCCTACGAGCAGTACTTC. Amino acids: CASSRGTAYEQYF.

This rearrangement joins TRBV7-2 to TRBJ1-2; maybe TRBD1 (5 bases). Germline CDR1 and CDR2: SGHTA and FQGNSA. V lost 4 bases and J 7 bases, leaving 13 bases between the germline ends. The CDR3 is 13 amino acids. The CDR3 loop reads CASSSDMRRGYTF. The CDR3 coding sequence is TGTGCCAGCAGCTCGGACATGCGACGTGGCTACACCTTC.

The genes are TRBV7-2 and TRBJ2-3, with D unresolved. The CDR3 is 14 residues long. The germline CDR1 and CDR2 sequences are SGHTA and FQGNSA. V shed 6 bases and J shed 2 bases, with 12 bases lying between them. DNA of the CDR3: TGTGCCAGCAGGATGGTAACCAACACAGATACGCAGTATTTT. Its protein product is CASRMVTNTDTQYF.

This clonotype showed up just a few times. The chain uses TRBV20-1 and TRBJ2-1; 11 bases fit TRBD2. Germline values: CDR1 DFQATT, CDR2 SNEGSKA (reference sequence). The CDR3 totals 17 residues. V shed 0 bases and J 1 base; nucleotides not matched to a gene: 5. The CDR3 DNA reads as TGCAGTGCTAGAGATAGCGGGAGGGCCGCGTCCTACAATGAGCAGTTCTTC. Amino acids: CSARDSGRAASYNEQFF.

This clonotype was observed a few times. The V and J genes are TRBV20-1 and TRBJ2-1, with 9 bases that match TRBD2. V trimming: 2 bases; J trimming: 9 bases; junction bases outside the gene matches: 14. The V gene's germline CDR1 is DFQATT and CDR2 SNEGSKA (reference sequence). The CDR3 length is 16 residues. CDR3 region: CSARSGTSRLNPEQFF. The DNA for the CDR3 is TGCAGTGCTAGATCCGGGACTAGCAGGCTAAACCCTGAGCAGTTCTTC.

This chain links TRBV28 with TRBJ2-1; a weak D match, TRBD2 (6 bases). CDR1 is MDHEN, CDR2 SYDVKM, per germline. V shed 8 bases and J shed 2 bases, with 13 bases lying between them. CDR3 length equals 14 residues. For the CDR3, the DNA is TGTGCCAGCTACGGTAGCGGAGCCTACAATGAGCAGTTCTTC. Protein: CASYGSGAYNEQFF.

CDR3 sequence reads: CSARTSSGGAFIQTQYF. CDR3 coding DNA: TGCAGTGCTAGAACGTCTAGCGGGGGGGCTTTCATCCAGACCCAGTACTTC. The V gene is TRBV20-1, the J gene TRBJ2-5; TRBD2 matches 12 bases. V was pared by 2 bases and J by 6 bases, with 13 bases of the junction left unmatched. This CDR3 is 17 amino acids long. Looked up from germline, CDR1 is DFQATT and CDR2 is SNEGSKA (reference sequence).

CDR3 sequence (DNA): TGCGCCACCCGGGACAGGGGGGCAACTAATGAAAAACTGTTTTTT. Amino acid sequence: CATRDRGATNEKLFF. The genes are TRBV10-2 and TRBJ1-4, with 11 bases aligning to TRBD1. Looked up from germline, CDR1 is WSHSY and CDR2 is SAAADI. CDR3 length equals 15 residues. The trim removed 10 bases at V and 0 bases at J, leaving 4 bases unmatched.

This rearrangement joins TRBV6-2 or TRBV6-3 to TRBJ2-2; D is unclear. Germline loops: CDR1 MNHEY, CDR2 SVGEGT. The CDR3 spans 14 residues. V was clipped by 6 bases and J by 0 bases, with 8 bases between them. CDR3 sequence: CASSTETNTGELFF. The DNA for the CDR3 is TGTGCCAGCAGCACGGAAACGAACACCGGGGAGCTGTTTTTT.

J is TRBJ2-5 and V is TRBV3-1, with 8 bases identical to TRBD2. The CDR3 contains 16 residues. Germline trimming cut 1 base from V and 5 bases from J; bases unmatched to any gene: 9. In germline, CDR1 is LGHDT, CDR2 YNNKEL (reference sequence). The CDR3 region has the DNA TGTGCCAGCAGCCAAGTTGGTAGCGGGGCGAGGGAGACCCAGTACTTC. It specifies CASSQVGSGARETQYF.

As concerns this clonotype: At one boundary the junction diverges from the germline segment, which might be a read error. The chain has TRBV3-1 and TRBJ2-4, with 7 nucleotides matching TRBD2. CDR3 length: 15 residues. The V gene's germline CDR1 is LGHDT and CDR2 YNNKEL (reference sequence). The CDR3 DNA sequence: TGTGCCAGCAGCCAGGCACTAGCGTCGGCTACCCAGCAGTGCTTC. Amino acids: CASSQALASATQQCF.

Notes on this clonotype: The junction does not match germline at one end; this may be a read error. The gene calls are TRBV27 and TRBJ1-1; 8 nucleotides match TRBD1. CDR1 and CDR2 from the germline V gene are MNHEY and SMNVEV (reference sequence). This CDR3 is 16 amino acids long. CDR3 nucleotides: TGTGCCAGCAGTTTAGATCCGACAGGGGTGAAAACTGAAGCTTTCTTT. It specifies CASSLDPTGVKTEAFF.

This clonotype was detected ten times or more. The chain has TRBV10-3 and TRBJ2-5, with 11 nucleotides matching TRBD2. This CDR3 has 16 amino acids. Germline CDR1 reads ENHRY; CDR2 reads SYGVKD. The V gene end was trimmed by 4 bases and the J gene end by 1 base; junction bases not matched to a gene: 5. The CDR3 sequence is CAISGSGTSGQETQYF. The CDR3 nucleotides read TGTGCCATCAGTGGATCCGGGACTAGCGGCCAAGAGACCCAGTACTTC.

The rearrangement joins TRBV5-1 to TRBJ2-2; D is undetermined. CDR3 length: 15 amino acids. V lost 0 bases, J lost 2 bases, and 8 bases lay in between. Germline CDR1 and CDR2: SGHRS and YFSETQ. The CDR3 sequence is CASSLGTANTGELFF. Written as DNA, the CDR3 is TGCGCCAGCAGCTTGGGGACGGCAAACACCGGGGAGCTGTTTTTT.